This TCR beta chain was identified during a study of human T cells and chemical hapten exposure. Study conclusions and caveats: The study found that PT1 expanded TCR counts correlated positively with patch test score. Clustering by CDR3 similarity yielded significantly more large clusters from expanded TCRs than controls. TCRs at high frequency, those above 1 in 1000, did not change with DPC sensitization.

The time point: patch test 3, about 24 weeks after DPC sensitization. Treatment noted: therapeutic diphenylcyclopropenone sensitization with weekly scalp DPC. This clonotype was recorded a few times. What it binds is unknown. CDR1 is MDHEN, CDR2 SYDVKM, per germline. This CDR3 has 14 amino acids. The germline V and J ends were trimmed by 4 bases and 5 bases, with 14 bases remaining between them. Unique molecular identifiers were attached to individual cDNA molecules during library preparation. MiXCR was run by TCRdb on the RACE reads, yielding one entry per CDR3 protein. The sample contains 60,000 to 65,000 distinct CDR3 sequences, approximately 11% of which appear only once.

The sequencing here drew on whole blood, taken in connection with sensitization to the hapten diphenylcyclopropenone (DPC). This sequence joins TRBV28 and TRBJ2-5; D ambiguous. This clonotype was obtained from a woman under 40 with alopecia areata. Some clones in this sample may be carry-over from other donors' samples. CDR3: CASSSLIGLETQYF. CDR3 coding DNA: TGTGCCAGCAGTTCCCTGATAGGCCTCGAGACCCAGTACTTC.